The T cell receptor beta chain described here comes from a study of T cell changes during pregnancy in multiple sclerosis. Germline-derived CDR1 and CDR2 are SEHNR and FQNEAQ (reference sequence). Trimming left V 0 bases short and J 7 bases short, with 12 bases between. CDR3 length equals 14 residues. The method was immunoSEQ multiplex PCR; TCRdb's version includes in-frame clones alone and lacks a portion of them. In the table there are approximately 130,000 clones, 96% of which are singletons. Sequencing used peripheral blood, obtained after pregnancy. This sequence joins TRBV7-9 and TRBJ1-2; the D gene is possibly TRBD1 (5 bases). This TCR was sampled from a female donor with multiple sclerosis, enrolled in a pregnancy study. The CDR3 reads CASSLAQGDRGYTF. The DNA of the CDR3 is TGTGCCAGCAGCTTAGCCCAGGGTGACCGTGGCTACACCTTC.